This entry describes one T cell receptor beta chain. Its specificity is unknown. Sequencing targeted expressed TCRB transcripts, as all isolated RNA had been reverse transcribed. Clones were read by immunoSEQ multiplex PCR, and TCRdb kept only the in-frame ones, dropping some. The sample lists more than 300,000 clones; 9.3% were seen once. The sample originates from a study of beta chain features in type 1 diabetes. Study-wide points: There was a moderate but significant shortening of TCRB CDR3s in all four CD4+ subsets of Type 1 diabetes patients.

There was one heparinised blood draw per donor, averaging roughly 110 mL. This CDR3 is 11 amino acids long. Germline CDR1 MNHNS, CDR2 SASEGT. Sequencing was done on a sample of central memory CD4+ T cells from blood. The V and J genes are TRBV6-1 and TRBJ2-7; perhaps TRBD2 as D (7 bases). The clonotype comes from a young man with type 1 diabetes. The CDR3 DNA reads TGTGGAACGGGGGGCACCTACGAGCAGTACTTC. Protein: CGTGGTYEQYF.